This TCR beta chain was sequenced during a study of neoadjuvant anti-PD-1 for oral cavity cancer (TCRdb year 2021). Background for the entire study: Before undergoing curative-intent surgical resection, most patients got three to four biweekly nivolumab doses at 3 mg/kg. Patients without progression received a fourth nivolumab dose around day 43 and underwent definitive surgical resection on days 50-56. Responders were defined as patients with complete response, partial response or stable disease by RECIST 1.1; non-responders were defined as patients with progression. There were more than nine patients in the parent correlative cohort, and the response rate was more than 25%. The study at large found these results: After neoadjuvant nivolumab, significantly higher T cell clonality (Gini index) was found within PBMCs in non-responders than in responders. The TCR analyses had only a few patients in each response group, and the authors called for validation in larger cohorts. Higher pretreatment blood Treg/Th17 ratios correlated with higher pretreatment blood TCRbeta clonality and lower post-treatment tumor TCRbeta clonality.

For deep sequencing of PBMC libraries, mostly about 480 ng of input genomic DNA was used, and six replicates were run per sample. Following the manufacturer's instructions, the team built TCRbeta libraries using the immunoSEQ hsTCRbeta kit. An Illumina NovaSeq 6000 S4 flow cell was used to sequence the final libraries, which had first been combined to 3 nM. The published analysis was carried out like this. The immunoSEQ Analyzer handled quality control and preprocessing of the raw data. The analysis was restricted to productive rearrangements, with each unique CDR3 amino acid sequence defining a clonotype. Using the R package tcR, the researchers computed the Gini-Simpson index as their estimate of repertoire clonality. Student's t test was used to compare Gini indices, while Pearson correlation assessed associations with tumor size change. TCRdb mirrors the immuneACCESS table, restricted to in-frame sequences. Some clones are absent from its copies; in checked studies, under half trace to an unresolved V gene, and the reason for the others is unknown. V, J and clone size are taken as reported in that table, and D and trimming were inferred from the DNA itself. The sample data list about 72,000 clones, and approximately 82% of these were observed just once. 3% to 3.5% of the sample comes from the top ten.

This specimen's time point label, per the study, means: before neoadjuvant nivolumab. None of the patients had received prior systemic or radiation treatment, and all were newly diagnosed with stage II-IVA oral cavity squamous cell carcinoma. The cohort consisted of patients with HPV-negative, locally advanced oral cavity squamous cell carcinoma. No culture maintenance or expansion was done, as the peripheral blood mononuclear cells went straight to analysis. The samples were obtained from a longitudinal correlative study of a single-arm phase II trial testing neoadjuvant nivolumab in oral cavity squamous cell carcinoma. Subject-matched pre- and post-treatment PBMCs and tumors from three responders and three non-responders underwent genomic DNA-based TCRbeta sequencing. Peripheral blood mononuclear cells were collected before nivolumab treatment and again after treatment, at the time of surgery. Genomic DNA was isolated from PBMCs using the Maxwell RSC DNA from Cells kit.

The V end loses 8 bases and the J end loses 4 bases, and a stretch of 9 bases separates them. Sequences SGHVS (CDR1) and FNYEAQ (CDR2) are obtained from the germline V gene. The CDR3 holds 11 amino acids from the cysteine to the phenylalanine. The CDR3 DNA has 33 bases and is translated from base 1. With regard to this clone: There is no known antigen for this receptor. The input lacks base qualities; no much larger clone sits a single base away.

The material was PBMCs, obtained before nivolumab (anti-PD-1) treatment. The source is a person between 35 and 79 years old with oral cavity squamous cell carcinoma. The chain links TRBV7-6 with TRBJ2-7, with the D gene call left open. The sequence in DNA is TGTGCCAGCCGAGAAGGATACGAGCAGTACTTC. This sequence encodes CASREGYEQYF. With the rest looked up from the reference TRBV7-6 and TRBJ2-7 genes rather than sequenced, the full variable domain is GAGVSQSPRYKVTKRGQDVALRCDPISGHVSLYWYRQALGQGPEFLTYFNYEAQQDKSGLPNDRFSAERPEGSISTLTIQRTEQRDSAMYRCASREGYEQYFGPGTRLTVT.